Presented here are 26 T cell receptor beta chains from one specimen sequenced in a study of beta chain features in type 1 diabetes. Overall study results and limits: Patients with Type 1 diabetes showed moderately but significantly shorter TCRB CDR3s in all four CD4+ subsets.

Their antigens remain unidentified. All of the isolated RNA was reverse transcribed, so expressed TCRB transcripts were sequenced. Profiled with immunoSEQ multiplex PCR; TCRdb holds only in-frame clones, not every one. The sample includes hundreds of thousands of clones, over 12% of them seen just once. The sample comprised naive CD4+ T cells from blood. All receptors derive from a man between 18 and 35 years old with type 1 diabetes.

The chain uses TRBV15 and TRBJ2-5; TRBD1 or TRBD2 may be the D gene (5 bases each). This CDR3 is 15 amino acids long. The germline V gene has CDR1 LNHNV and CDR2 YYDKDF (reference sequence). V lost 3 bases and J 5 bases, leaving 16 bases between the germline ends. CDR3 sequence (DNA): TGTGCCACCAGCAGGGGCCGAGGGGTTGGGGAGACCCAGTACTTC. Residues: CATSRGRGVGETQYF.

The V call is TRBV6-6, the J call TRBJ1-1, with D maybe TRBD1 (6 bases). V was clipped by 5 bases and J by 0 bases, with 10 bases between them. CDR1 and CDR2 from the germline V gene are MNHNY and SVGAGI (reference sequence). The CDR3 runs to 14 residues. CDR3 DNA sequence: TGTGCCAGCAGTCGACAGGAGATGAACACTGAAGCTTTCTTT. This codes for CASSRQEMNTEAFF.

The chain combines TRBV6-5 with TRBJ1-2; no firm D call. The germline CDR1 and CDR2 sequences are MNHEY and SVGAGI. Trimming took 4 bases from V and 7 from J, leaving 16 bases between them. The CDR3 runs to 14 residues. The CDR3 DNA follows: TGTGCCAGCAGTTCGAACAGCAAGCACGCTGGCTACACCTTC. It is translated as CASSSNSKHAGYTF.

The chain has TRBV27 and TRBJ2-4, with 9 bases that match TRBD1. Losses at the gene ends were 5 bases for V and 4 bases for J; bases not matched to a gene: 6. CDR3 length equals 15 residues. The germline V gene encodes CDR1 MNHEY and CDR2 SMNVEV (reference sequence). The CDR3 nucleotides are TGTGCCAGCAGTCCTGTGACAGGGGGAAAAAACATTCAGTACTTC. Its translation is CASSPVTGGKNIQYF.

This clone was picked up a small number of times. V is TRBV6-5 and J is TRBJ1-2; 10 bases match TRBD1. The CDR3 spans 14 residues. Germline V gene data show CDR1 as MNHEY and CDR2 as SVGAGI. V gave up 6 bases and J gave up 3 bases; unmatched junction bases: 4. The CDR3 region is CASSRGQGYYGYTF. The CDR3 DNA is TGTGCCAGCAGCAGGGGACAGGGGTACTATGGCTACACCTTC.

This chain connects TRBV5-1 to TRBJ1-1, with D maybe TRBD1 (6 bases). Germline assignment: CDR1 SGHRS and CDR2 YFSETQ. The CDR3 loop spans 13 amino acids. The ends were cut back, 2 bases at V and 6 bases at J, with 11 bases in the middle. The CDR3 DNA is TGCGCCAGCAGCTTTAACAGGGCGCCTGAAGCTTTCTTT. Translation gives CASSFNRAPEAFF.

CDR3 in DNA: TGTGCATCCAATTGGAGGCAGCTCAACACTGAAGCTTTCTTT. Its translation is CASNWRQLNTEAFF. V gene TRBV30 combines with J gene TRBJ1-1, with D unresolved. Germline V gives CDR1 GTSNPN, CDR2 SVGIG (reference sequence). The CDR3 has 14 amino acids.

The chain carries TRBV18 and TRBJ1-2; D possibly corresponds to TRBD1 (6 bases). CDR3 length equals 18 residues. Germline loops: CDR1 KGHSH, CDR2 LQKENI. Trimming removed 2 bases from V and 4 bases from J, with 23 bases in between. The CDR3 region is CASSPRGGRGPTLYGYTF. The CDR3 bases are TGTGCCAGCTCACCAAGGGGGGGCAGGGGCCCGACCCTCTATGGCTACACCTTC.

The table lists this clone with a few counts. The V call is TRBV4-3, the J call TRBJ1-4, with 8 bases matching TRBD1. The CDR3 has 17 residues. Trimming at V came to 0 bases and at J to 11 bases, leaving 14 bases not matched to a gene. Germline V CDR1 and CDR2: LGHNA, YSLEER. The CDR3 DNA reads TGCGCCAGCAGCCAAGATCGCACACAGGGGGGAATCAGGAAACTGTTTTTT. It specifies CASSQDRTQGGIRKLFF.

The sample holds a few counts of this clone. The gene calls are TRBV7-2 and TRBJ2-2; D unclear. Germline V gives CDR1 SGHTA, CDR2 FQGNSA. The CDR3 covers 13 residues. V was clipped by 5 bases and J by 7 bases, with 11 bases between them. CDR3 protein: CASSPIGYGELFF. CDR3 bases: TGTGCCAGCAGCCCTATCGGGTACGGGGAGCTGTTTTTT.

V gene TRBV6-1 combines with J gene TRBJ1-6; D gene ambiguous. CDR1 and CDR2 (germline): MNHNS, SASEGT. CDR3 length: 12 amino acids. V lost 10 bases and J lost 7, with 11 bases in between. This CDR3 reads CATRGGNSPLHF. As DNA, the CDR3 is TGTGCCACCCGAGGCGGCAATTCACCCCTCCACTTT.

The V and J genes are TRBV30 and TRBJ1-1, with no clear D. V lost 5 bases and J 5 bases, leaving 12 bases between the germline ends. CDR3 length: 12 amino acids. Germline V CDR1 and CDR2: GTSNPN, SVGIG (reference sequence). This chain's CDR3 is CAWAGSRTEAFF. The DNA for the CDR3 is TGTGCCTGGGCGGGAAGTCGAACTGAAGCTTTCTTT.

This clone was detected only a few times. The chain employs TRBV19 and TRBJ2-1, with TRBD2 identical over 7 bases. Looked up from germline, CDR1 is LNHDA and CDR2 is SQIVND (reference sequence). Unmatched junction bases numbered 6, after V lost 5 bases and J lost 5 bases. The CDR3 contains 14 residues. The CDR3 spells CASSFPGRDNEQFF. CDR3 coding DNA: TGTGCCAGTAGTTTCCCGGGGAGGGACAATGAGCAGTTCTTC. The whole variable domain, remainder taken from reference TRBV19 and TRBJ2-1, is DGGITQSPKYLFRKEGQNVTLSCEQNLNHDAMYWYRQDPGQGLRLIYYSQIVNDFQKGDIAEGYSVSREKKESFPLTVTSAQKNPTAFYLCASSFPGRDNEQFFGPGTRLTVL.

This clone was seen more than once but under ten times. The chain combines TRBV2 with TRBJ2-7, with D unresolved. This CDR3 has 11 residues. Germline values: CDR1 SNHLY, CDR2 FYNNEI. V was clipped by 6 bases and J by 6 bases, with 9 bases between them. The chain's CDR3 is CASRLEVEQYF. The CDR3 bases are TGTGCCAGCAGGCTCGAGGTCGAGCAGTACTTC.

This clone was detected only a few times. The J gene is TRBJ1-1, the V gene TRBV19, with D hard to call. Between the trimmed V and J ends, which lost 3 bases and 0 bases, there was a span of 14 bases. CDR1 is LNHDA and CDR2 is SQIVND in the germline V gene (reference sequence). The CDR3 contains 16 residues. CDR3 sequence: CASSILTHTLNTEAFF. DNA of the CDR3: TGTGCCAGTAGTATCCTGACACACACTCTGAACACTGAAGCTTTCTTT.

The chain is built from TRBV6-5 and TRBJ1-1, with D maybe TRBD1 (5 bases). Trimming removed 0 bases from V and 5 bases from J, with 10 bases in between. This CDR3 is 14 amino acids long. Germline V gives CDR1 MNHEY, CDR2 SVGAGI. The CDR3 sequence is CASSYSSGRTEAFF. The CDR3 DNA reads TGTGCCAGCAGTTACTCGTCAGGGAGGACTGAAGCTTTCTTT.

Only a few counts were recorded for this clone. This chain uses TRBV30 with TRBJ2-6; D unclear. The CDR3 spans 19 residues. Trimming removed 2 bases at V and 0 bases at J, with 20 bases between. Looked up from germline, CDR1 is GTSNPN and CDR2 is SVGIG (reference sequence). In nucleotides, the CDR3 is TGTGCCTGGAGTTTTCCTACATGGCTTGGTTTCTCTGGGGCCAACGTCCTGACTTTC. Translating it yields CAWSFPTWLGFSGANVLTF. The full variable domain, its missing parts supplied by reference TRBV30 and TRBJ2-6, is SQTIHQWPATLVQPVGSPLSLECTVEGTSNPNLYWYRQAAGRGLQLLFYSVGIGQISSEVPQNLSASRPQDRQFILSSKKLLLSDSGFYLCAWSFPTWLGFSGANVLTFGAGSRLTVL.

The table lists this clone with a few counts. This sequence joins TRBV11-1 and TRBJ2-1; D ambiguous. In germline, CDR1 is SGHAT, CDR2 FQDESV (reference sequence). Trimming took 8 bases from V and 0 from J, leaving 17 bases between them. The CDR3 is 16 amino acids. The CDR3 nucleotides are TGTGCCAGCGCCCCACGCGGACCCGACTCCTACAATGAGCAGTTCTTC. Translated: CASAPRGPDSYNEQFF. Full variable domain (remainder filled in from reference TRBV11-1 and TRBJ2-1): EAEVAQSPRYKITEKSQAVAFWCDPISGHATLYWYRQILGQGPELLVQFQDESVVDDSQLPKDRFSAERLKGVDSTLKIQPAELGDSAMYLCASAPRGPDSYNEQFFGPGTRLTVL.

On this clone itself: Additional DNA sequences in this sample encode the identical CDR3. The genes are TRBV7-9 and TRBJ1-2; 7 nucleotides align to TRBD1. This CDR3 has 14 amino acids. Germline assignment: CDR1 SEHNR and CDR2 FQNEAQ (reference sequence). The V segment lost 5 bases and the J segment 2 bases; nucleotides outside the gene matches: 5. The CDR3 DNA follows: TGTGCCAGCAGCCTATTGGGACAGAACTATGGCTACACCTTC. Protein sequence: CASSLLGQNYGYTF.

This clone was counted a few times. The rearrangement uses TRBV4-1 and TRBJ2-3; 7 nucleotides agree with TRBD1. From germline, CDR1 is MGHRA and CDR2 YSYEKL. The CDR3 has 15 amino acids. Trimming took 3 bases from V and 3 from J; bases not matched to a gene: 6. In nucleotides, the CDR3 is TGCGCCAGCAGCCAGATGACAGGGATAACAGATACGCAGTATTTT. Protein: CASSQMTGITDTQYF.

This clone was seen a handful of times. This sequence joins TRBV5-1 and TRBJ1-2; a weak D match, TRBD1 (5 bases). With 1 base removed from V and 4 bases from J, the gap between germline ends came to 17 bases. The length of the CDR3 is 16 residues. CDR1 is SGHRS, CDR2 YFSETQ, per germline. The CDR3 DNA is TGCGCCAGCAGCTTGCGGACCCCGGGGCAGACCTATGGCTACACCTTC. Amino acids: CASSLRTPGQTYGYTF.

This clone was counted only a few times. J is TRBJ2-1 and V is TRBV29-1, with D perhaps given as TRBD1 or TRBD2 (6 bases each). The CDR3 covers 20 residues. The germline V gene has CDR1 SQVTM and CDR2 ANQGSEA. V dropped 2 bases and J dropped 4 bases, with 30 bases sitting between them. The CDR3 coding sequence is TGCAGCGTTGAATTTAAAGGGGCTCCTAGGGGGGCGGCTATATACAATGAGCAGTTCTTC. Translated, it gives CSVEFKGAPRGAAIYNEQFF.

The gene calls are TRBV18 and TRBJ1-5; D remains ambiguous. Germline CDR1 KGHSH, CDR2 LQKENI. This CDR3 is built from 14 residues. Between the trimmed V and J ends, which lost 2 bases and 5 bases, there was a span of 10 bases. The CDR3 DNA is TGTGCCAGCTCACCAAGGAGGGTGGATCAGCCCCAGCATTTT. This gives the protein CASSPRRVDQPQHF.

This clone occurred a few times. The rearrangement joins TRBV21-1 to TRBJ1-2; the D call of TRBD1 is as the table states it, not checked on the DNA. TRBV21-1 is given as a pseudogene. There are 13 residues in the CDR3. The DNA for the CDR3 is TGTGCCAGCACCCGACAGGGAGCGGGTGGCTACACCTTC. Protein sequence: CASTRQGAGGYTF.

V usage is TRBV7-9 and J usage is TRBJ2-2, with D perhaps assigned TRBD1 or TRBD2 (5 bases each). The CDR3 loop spans 16 amino acids. Germline CDR1 SEHNR, CDR2 FQNEAQ (reference sequence). The V end lost 5 bases, the J end lost 7 bases, and 20 bases lay between the germline ends. CDR3: CASSPSGRDANGELFF. DNA for the CDR3: TGTGCCAGCAGCCCGAGTGGCAGGGACGCAAACGGGGAGCTGTTTTTT.

V usage is TRBV18 and J usage is TRBJ2-2, with D unresolved. The ends were cut back, 1 base at V and 6 bases at J, with 12 bases in the middle. Germline V gene data show CDR1 as KGHSH and CDR2 as LQKENI. This CDR3 contains 15 residues. In nucleotides, the CDR3 is TGTGCCAGCTCACCACAATTAACACCGCCCGGGGAGCTGTTTTTT. Protein: CASSPQLTPPGELFF.